Described below is a single TCR beta chain sequence and its context. It lacks a known antigen. Base qualities are not recorded, but no much larger clone differs from it by a single base. The data were taken from a study of blood T cell repertoires in COVID-19 (dated by TCRdb to 2019 to 2021). For the study in its entirety: The collaborator samples originated in the United States, Italy and Spain and spanned the acute and convalescent phases of COVID-19. The material from the prospective study consisted of cDNA or gDNA derived from T cells, B-cell-depleted T cells, or PBMCs. The dataset comprised deeply sampled blood TCRbeta repertoires from subjects exposed to, actively infected with, or recovered from COVID-19. A freely available public database, intended as a resource for researchers studying the immune response to SARS-CoV-2, is where the repertoires were released. The samples were drawn from the first 160 participants of the ongoing ImmuneRACE study and from 950 to 1,500 subjects provided by 6 global collaborators. Sample metadata almost always included a de-identified subject ID, COVID-19 status, age in years and sex. HLA class I and class II types, where available, came from metadata supplied by the sample provider rather than from assay-based typing.

CDR1 SEHNR and CDR2 FQNEAQ are derived from the germline V gene (reference sequence). The CDR3 runs 14 amino acids, cysteine and phenylalanine included. CDR3 DNA is the only sequence kept; it has 42 bases, read in frame from the first base. The trim is 1 base for V and 10 bases for J, with a gap of 16 bases between the germline ends. TCRbeta CDR3 regions were amplified from genomic DNA by means of the immunoSEQ Assay, a bias-controlled multiplex PCR. In the paper's pipeline: Nucleated cell counts per sample were estimated from amplification of reference gene primers within the assay. To quantify the absolute abundance of each unique TCRbeta CDR3 rearrangement, sequence reads were collapsed and filtered. For each sample, productive Simpson clonality was calculated as the square root of Simpson's diversity index over productive rearrangements. In TCRdb, the immuneACCESS table is reduced to in-frame sequences with V and J assigned. These tables do not hold every clone; where another copy was compared, an unresolved V gene accounts for under half, and the others remain unexplained. V and J calls and clone size come straight from that table; D and trimming were deduced from the DNA. This sample holds around 470,000 clones; 90% were observed only once. The top ten hold approximately 0.65% of the sample.

Results and caveats for the whole study, not just this receptor: The quantity of clinical and demographic metadata differed by source and by participant and was supplied without curation.

In the prospective study, participants were 18 to 89 years old, resided in 24 geographic areas of the United States, and were enrolled through a virtual design. In the prospective study, cohorts were assigned on the basis of participant-reported clinical history obtained from a screening survey and a study questionnaire. Recovered participants in ImmuneRACE Cohort 3 were defined by two consecutive negative NP/OP PCR tests, clearance by a healthcare professional, or resolution of symptoms. In the prospective study, whole blood, serum and a nasopharyngeal or oropharyngeal swab were collected from each participant by mobile phlebotomists. Over a 2-month period, participants in the prospective study had the option of providing additional blood draws and questionnaires. Before DNA extraction, prospective study blood samples were shipped either frozen or at room temperature.

This chain joins TRBV7-9 to TRBJ1-1; tentative D gene TRBD1, with 6 bases matching. The sequence was collected from a young man who had recovered from COVID-19. The sequenced sample consisted of PBMCs or T cells enriched from blood (not recorded which). The DNA is TGTGCCAGCAGCTTAGAGAGGCAGGGGCCTGTAGCTTTCTTT. Protein translation: CASSLERQGPVAFF.